This TCR beta chain derives from a study of blood T cell repertoires in COVID-19. Per the germline V gene, CDR1 is MGHDK and CDR2 is SYGVNS. There are 12 residues in the CDR3. Between the trimmed V and J ends, which lost 6 bases and 0 bases, there was a span of 5 bases. Per the study methods: Reference gene primer amplification yielded estimated nucleated cell counts. Clones were sequenced by immunoSEQ multiplex PCR, and TCRdb holds only the in-frame ones, with some missing. The D gene and trimming were derived from the DNA, and the V and J assignments and clone size from that table. The data contain 250,000 to 300,000 clones, 86% of them singletons.

The chain has TRBV25-1 and TRBJ1-1; D not resolved. The specimen sequenced was peripheral blood. This clonotype was sampled from a man younger than 45 with active or convalescent COVID-19. The CDR3 bases are TGTGCCAGCAGACAGATGAACACTGAAGCTTTCTTT. It is translated as CASRQMNTEAFF.